Below, 25 T cell receptor beta chains from the same sample are listed, as sequenced in a study of blood T cell repertoires in COVID-19. TCRdb's table, derived via immunoSEQ multiplex PCR, lists solely in-frame clones and lacks some. This table has around 230,000 clones, 70% to 90% appearing once. The material sequenced was peripheral blood. These receptors came from a man aged 50-60 years with COVID-19, enrolled during active disease.

The V and J genes are TRBV4-2 and TRBJ2-7; the D gene is possibly TRBD2 (6 bases). CDR3 length equals 16 residues. CDR1 LGHNA and CDR2 YNFKEQ come from the germline V gene. Deletions cut 1 base from V and 0 bases from J, with 13 bases between. The CDR3 DNA is TGTGCCAGCAGCCAAGTCGGGCTAGCGAGCTCCTACGAGCAGTACTTC. As protein: CASSQVGLASSYEQYF.

V and J are TRBV6-5 and TRBJ1-3; 8 bases align to TRBD1. The CDR3 totals 14 residues. CDR1 is MNHEY, CDR2 SVGAGI, per germline. J gave up 1 base and V 6 bases, and 2 bases lay outside the gene matches. This CDR3 reads CASRGQGSGNTIYF. For the CDR3, the DNA is TGTGCCAGCAGAGGACAGGGTTCTGGAAACACCATATATTTT.

J is TRBJ2-5 and V is TRBV28; 12 bases fit TRBD2. V dropped 5 bases and J dropped 5; count of bases not matched to a gene: 6. Germline assignment: CDR1 MDHEN and CDR2 SYDVKM. The CDR3 spans 15 residues. This CDR3 is CASSLAGGPRETQYF. The CDR3 DNA reads as TGTGCCAGCAGTCTAGCGGGGGGGCCTCGGGAGACCCAGTACTTC.

This chain uses TRBV5-6 with TRBJ2-7; 9 bases map to TRBD1. The CDR3 spans 14 residues. V dropped 1 base and J dropped 7; count of bases not matched to a gene: 6. Per germline, CDR1 SGHDT and CDR2 YYEEEE. The CDR3 region is CASSLLQGAEEQYF. As DNA, the CDR3 is TGTGCCAGCAGCTTGTTACAGGGGGCGGAAGAGCAGTACTTC. Full variable domain (rest looked up from reference TRBV5-6 and TRBJ2-7): DAGVTQSPTHLIKTRGQQVTLRCSPKSGHDTVSWYQQALGQGPQFIFQYYEEEERQRGNFPDRFSGHQFPNYSSELNVNALLLGDSALYLCASSLLQGAEEQYFGPGTRLTVT.

The chain joins TRBV18 to TRBJ1-3; tentatively, D is TRBD1 (5 bases). The V and J ends lost 4 bases and 3 bases respectively, with 10 bases between them. CDR3 length: 14 residues. Germline values: CDR1 KGHSH, CDR2 LQKENI. The CDR3 sequence is CASSQSRDGNTIYF. The CDR3 nucleotides are TGTGCCAGCTCACAGTCCAGGGATGGAAACACCATATATTTT.

The V call is TRBV5-1, the J call TRBJ2-5, with 15 positions matching TRBD2. The CDR3 length is 16 residues. In germline, CDR1 is SGHRS, CDR2 YFSETQ. With 4 bases clipped from V and 8 bases from J, the junction kept 9 bases outside the gene matches. The CDR3 DNA is TGCGCCAGCAGCGCTGGGACTAGCGGGAGGTGGAGAACCCAGTACTTC. It encodes CASSAGTSGRWRTQYF.

This clone came up a few times. This chain connects TRBV7-3 to TRBJ2-3; 8 positions match TRBD2. J was trimmed by 2 bases and V by 5 bases; bases with no gene match: 6. There are 15 residues in the CDR3. The germline gives CDR1 SGHTA, CDR2 FQGTGA. The CDR3 DNA reads as TGTGCCAGCAGCCGGAGCGGGGGCCTCACAGATACGCAGTATTTT. Its protein product is CASSRSGGLTDTQYF.

The rearrangement links TRBV7-2 to TRBJ2-2, with TRBD2 as a possible D gene (7 bases). The length of the CDR3 is 16 residues. Germline lookup yields CDR1 SGHTA and CDR2 FQGNSA. The V end lost 5 bases, the J end lost 3 bases, and 16 bases lay between the germline ends. The CDR3 here is CASSPRGGGDTGELFF. CDR3 coding DNA: TGTGCCAGCAGCCCAAGAGGGGGGGGTGACACCGGGGAGCTGTTTTTT.

This sequence joins TRBV28 and TRBJ1-3; D possibly corresponds to TRBD1 (5 bases). CDR1 is MDHEN, CDR2 SYDVKM, per germline. The CDR3 extends over 14 amino acids. The V end lost 9 bases, the J end lost 0 bases, and 12 bases lay between the germline ends. In nucleotides, the CDR3 is TGTGCCAGTGCTGGGCAGGGCTCTGGAAACACCATATATTTT. Amino acids: CASAGQGSGNTIYF.

V usage is TRBV5-4 and J usage is TRBJ2-7, with 7 bases lining up with TRBD1. Trimming cost V 0 bases and J 0 bases; bases outside gene matches: 3. The CDR3 covers 15 residues. Germline V gene data show CDR1 as SGHNT and CDR2 as YYREEE (reference sequence). The chain's CDR3 is CASSLEAGGSYEQYF. CDR3 sequence (DNA): TGTGCCAGCAGCTTGGAAGCAGGGGGCTCCTACGAGCAGTACTTC.

The V gene is TRBV2, the J gene TRBJ2-1; D ambiguous. In germline, CDR1 is SNHLY, CDR2 FYNNEI. The CDR3 has 12 amino acids. With 6 bases removed from V and 8 bases from J, the gap between germline ends came to 11 bases. The CDR3 bases are TGTGCCAGCAGCGGAGATTCCGATGAGCAGTTCTTC. Translation gives CASSGDSDEQFF.

Worth noting for this clone: A junction end diverges from the germline sequence, so it may reflect a read error. The rearrangement joins TRBV7-7 to TRBJ2-5; 10 bases line up with TRBD2. Germline CDR1 and CDR2: SSHAT and FNYEAQ (reference sequence). The CDR3 has 16 residues. The CDR3 region is CASSYGLADYQETQYF. The CDR3 DNA sequence: TGTGCTAGCAGCTACGGACTAGCGGATTACCAAGAGACCCAGTACTTC.

As concerns this clone: This sample includes further DNA sequences coding for the same CDR3. CDR3 in amino acids: CASSLGLQETQYF. The CDR3 nucleotides read TGTGCCAGCAGCTTGGGACTTCAAGAGACCCAGTACTTC. V usage is TRBV7-2 and J usage is TRBJ2-5; D might be TRBD2 (6 bases). CDR1 and CDR2 (germline): SGHTA, FQGNSA. This CDR3 has 13 amino acids. Trimming stripped 3 bases from V and 2 bases from J, with 7 bases between.

The gene calls are TRBV2 and TRBJ2-5, with D perhaps matching TRBD2 (6 bases). The CDR3 is 15 residues long. V was trimmed by 1 base and J by 0 bases, leaving 9 bases between them. Germline V gene lookup returns CDR1 SNHLY and CDR2 FYNNEI. In DNA, the CDR3 is TGTGCCAGCAGTGAAGGACTAGGAGACCAAGAGACCCAGTACTTC. This codes for CASSEGLGDQETQYF.

The rearrangement links TRBV12-3 or TRBV12-4 to TRBJ1-4, with 8 bases that match TRBD1. V shed 11 bases, J shed 7 bases, and the junction held 9 bases outside the gene matches. The CDR3 sequence is 13 residues long. Here the CDR3 DNA reads TGTGCCGGATCGACAGGGGTTCGTGAAAAACTGTTTTTT. This sequence encodes CAGSTGVREKLFF.

The gene calls are TRBV5-4 and TRBJ2-1; 11 bases are a match to TRBD1. CDR3 length: 15 residues. Losses at the gene ends were 4 bases for V and 7 bases for J; bases not matched to a gene: 7. Germline CDR1 is SGHNT and CDR2 is YYREEE (reference sequence). CDR3: CASSMDRGRGNEQFF. The CDR3 nucleotides read TGTGCCAGCAGCATGGACAGGGGGCGGGGTAATGAGCAGTTCTTC. The full variable domain, with the rest looked up from reference TRBV5-4 and TRBJ2-1, is ETGVTQSPTHLIKTRGQQVTLRCSSQSGHNTVSWYQQALGQGPQFIFQYYREEENGRGNFPPRFSGLQFPNYSSELNVNALELDDSALYLCASSMDRGRGNEQFFGPGTRLTVL.

The V and J genes are TRBV19 and TRBJ1-1, with no clear D. Germline V CDR1 and CDR2: LNHDA, SQIVND (reference sequence). V lost 4 bases, J lost 5 bases, and 14 bases lay in between. This CDR3 has 14 residues. The CDR3 DNA sequence: TGTGCCAGTAGTAGATTAAGCGGTGGAACTGAAGCTTTCTTT. This codes for CASSRLSGGTEAFF.

The V gene is TRBV13, the J gene TRBJ2-4; 10 bases align to TRBD1. Germline-derived CDR1 and CDR2 are PRHDT and FYEKMQ (reference sequence). The CDR3 has 16 amino acids. Germline trimming cut 1 base from V and 3 bases from J; bases unmatched to any gene: 3. CDR3 region: CASSLATGGGKNIQYF. The CDR3 DNA follows: TGTGCCAGCAGCTTAGCGACAGGGGGCGGCAAAAACATTCAGTACTTC.

The rearrangement joins TRBV12-2 to TRBJ2-1; the DNA was not used to check the table's D call, TRBD2. TRBV12-2 is annotated as a pseudogene. CDR3 length equals 18 residues. For the CDR3, the DNA is TGTGCAAGTCGCTTAGCGAGGTCTAGCGGGAAGTTTTACAATGAGCAGTTCTTC. Protein sequence: CASRLARSSGKFYNEQFF.

This chain uses TRBV5-6 with TRBJ2-2; TRBD2 matches 11 bases. The germline V gene has CDR1 SGHDT and CDR2 YYEEEE. The V segment lost 4 bases and the J segment 2 bases; nucleotides outside the gene matches: 4. The CDR3 consists of 16 residues. The CDR3 DNA follows: TGTGCCAGCAGCAAGGGACTAGCGGTAAACACCGGGGAGCTGTTTTTT. It specifies CASSKGLAVNTGELFF.

The chain is built from TRBV12-3 or TRBV12-4 and TRBJ1-1, with D tentatively TRBD1 (6 bases). The CDR3 is made up of 13 amino acids. V was cut by 2 bases and J by 4 bases, with 8 bases left in between. CDR3 DNA sequence: TGTGCCAGCAGTTTAAAAGGGGGCACTGAAGCTTTCTTT. The encoded protein is CASSLKGGTEAFF.

There are a few counts of this clone. This chain uses TRBV11-1 with TRBJ1-2, with a possible D match to TRBD1 (6 bases). From germline, CDR1 is SGHAT and CDR2 FQDESV (reference sequence). Trimming removed 9 bases from V and 4 bases from J, with 12 bases in between. This CDR3 has 12 amino acids. CDR3 protein: CASQGLPYGYTF. The CDR3 DNA reads as TGTGCCAGTCAGGGGCTTCCCTATGGCTACACCTTC.

This chain joins TRBV7-2 and TRBJ1-1; D remains unclear. The germline V gene encodes CDR1 SGHTA and CDR2 FQGNSA. Between the trimmed V and J ends, which lost 2 bases and 4 bases, there was a span of 11 bases. This CDR3 region has 14 residues. The CDR3: CASSLLGETTEAFF. CDR3 nucleotide sequence: TGTGCCAGCAGCTTATTGGGAGAGACCACTGAAGCTTTCTTT.

V gene TRBV24-1 combines with J gene TRBJ2-3; 7 positions agree with TRBD2. Germline V CDR1 and CDR2: KGHDR, SFDVKD. This CDR3 comprises 15 residues. The ends lost 2 bases at V and 7 bases at J; junction bases unmatched: 8. The CDR3 protein is CATSDSSSSGNTQYF. The CDR3 coding sequence is TGTGCCACCAGTGATTCCAGCTCGAGCGGGAATACGCAGTATTTT.

This clone showed up just a few times. V and J are TRBV6-1 and TRBJ1-1; D is unresolved. CDR3 size: 13 residues. Germline CDR1 is MNHNS and CDR2 is SASEGT. Trimming shortened V by 2 bases and J by 3 bases, and 7 bases separated the two germline ends. In DNA form, the CDR3 reads TGTGCCAGCAGTGAATGGGGAGACACTGAAGCTTTCTTT. Residues: CASSEWGDTEAFF.